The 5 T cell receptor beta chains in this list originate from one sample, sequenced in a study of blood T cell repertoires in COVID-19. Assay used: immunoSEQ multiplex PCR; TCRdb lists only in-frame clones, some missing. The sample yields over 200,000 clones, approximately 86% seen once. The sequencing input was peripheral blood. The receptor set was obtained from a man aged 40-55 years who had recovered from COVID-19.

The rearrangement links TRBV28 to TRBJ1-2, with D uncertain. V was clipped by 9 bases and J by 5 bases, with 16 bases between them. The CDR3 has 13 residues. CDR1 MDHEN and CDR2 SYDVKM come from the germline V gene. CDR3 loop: CASNRGVGYGYTF. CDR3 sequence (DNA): TGTGCCAGTAATCGAGGAGTTGGGTATGGCTACACCTTC.

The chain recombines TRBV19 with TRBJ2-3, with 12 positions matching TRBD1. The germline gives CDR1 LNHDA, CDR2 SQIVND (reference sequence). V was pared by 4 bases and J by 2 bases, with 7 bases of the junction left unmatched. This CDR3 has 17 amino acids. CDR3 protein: CASSKMGQGAATDTQYF. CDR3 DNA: TGTGCCAGTAGTAAAATGGGACAGGGGGCTGCCACAGATACGCAGTATTTT.

CDR3 residues: CAISDYGGDYEQYF. The CDR3 DNA reads TGTGCCATCAGTGACTACGGAGGCGACTACGAGCAGTACTTC. This chain joins TRBV10-3 and TRBJ2-7; the D gene is possibly TRBD2 (5 bases). This CDR3 spans 14 amino acids. Germline values: CDR1 ENHRY, CDR2 SYGVKD. The ends were cut back, 3 bases at V and 3 bases at J, with 12 bases in the middle.

The CDR3 reads CASSQGGSYNEQFF. The CDR3 DNA is TGTGCCAGCAGCCAAGGGGGCAGCTACAATGAGCAGTTCTTC. The chain uses TRBV3-1 (or the pseudogene TRBV3-2) and TRBJ2-1; D is possibly TRBD1 (5 bases). V shed 1 base and J shed 3 bases, with 7 bases lying between them. The germline V gene has CDR1 LGHDT and CDR2 YNNKEL (reference sequence). CDR3 length: 14 amino acids.

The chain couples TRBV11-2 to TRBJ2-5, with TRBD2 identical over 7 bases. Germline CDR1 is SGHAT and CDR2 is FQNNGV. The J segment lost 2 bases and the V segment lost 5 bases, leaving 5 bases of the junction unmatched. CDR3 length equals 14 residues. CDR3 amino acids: CASSAWGGQETQYF. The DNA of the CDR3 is TGTGCCAGCAGCGCCTGGGGGGGACAAGAGACCCAGTACTTC.